This T cell receptor beta chain was observed in a study of molecular identifiers for immune sequencing clone quantification. Points from the study as a whole: Effector cells kept over 99% of their molecules in clones above 20 RNA copies, while naive cells kept under 1% there.

One entry per CDR3 protein results from TCRdb running MiXCR on the PCR reads. The data show about 36,000 distinct CDR3 sequences, approximately 17% seen once. The V and J ends lost 5 bases and 0 bases respectively, with 14 bases between them. The CDR3 loop spans 15 amino acids. Germline V gene sequence: CDR1 MDHEN, CDR2 SYDVKM. Regarding this clonotype: Antigen: not known.

The genes are TRBV28 and TRBJ2-7; perhaps TRBD2 as D (6 bases). What was sequenced was naive CD8+ T cells from blood, with Jurkat cell RNA spiked in. Subset described: FACS-sorted CD8+CD4-CCR7+CD45RA+ naive T cells. This receptor was obtained from a human donor in good health. Some libraries in this study had Jurkat cell RNA spiked in. The CDR3 nucleotides are TGTGCCAGCAGTCCGGTAAGCGGGTTCTCCTACGAGCAGTACTTC. This gives the protein CASSPVSGFSYEQYF.